The entry below gives a single TCR beta chain sequence along with its context. The antigen this receptor binds is unknown. No per-base quality is available; no much larger clone lies one base away. Peripheral blood CD8+ and CD4+ T cells from healthy donors, Susac syndrome patients and multiple sclerosis patients were profiled using high-throughput TCR beta sequencing. Healthy donors were age- and sex-matched controls. Bulk CD8+ and CD4+ T cells were purified magnetically by negative isolation, whereas CD8+ TEMRA cells were enriched by FACS. Blood was drawn into EDTA tubes, processed within 24 hours, and PBMCs were isolated by density gradient centrifugation. PBMCs destined for TCR sequencing were cryopreserved in liquid nitrogen and later thawed in a 37 °C water bath. The sorted or isolated CD4+, CD8+ and CD8+ TEMRA cells reached a purity of at least 90%. This sample stems from a study of CD8 T cells in Susac syndrome (dated by TCRdb to the late 2010s). In the study overall: Repertoire sequencing was used to test whether CD8+ T cell activation and differentiation in Susac syndrome was antigen driven.

On the study overall, not on this receptor specifically: The study acknowledged that relatively few individuals were included in the TCR sequencing and HLA analysis.

Its CDR3 holds 13 amino acids, cysteine through phenylalanine. CDR3 DNA is the only sequence kept; it has 39 bases, read in frame from the first base. V is shortened by 5 bases, J by 3 bases, and the region joining them spans 8 bases. The germline V gene gives CDR1 as SGHVS and CDR2 as FNYEAQ. RNA was extracted using the RNeasy kit, and roughly 0.45 to 1 microgram was reverse transcribed with random hexamers. The immunoSEQ multiplex PCR assay, which covers 54 Vbeta and 13 Jbeta segments, was used to amplify TCR beta CDR3 regions. To correct PCR amplification bias, a synthetic template baseline was used for both primer optimization and computational correction. In the paper's pipeline: Reads were assigned to V, D and J genes according to IMGT and analyzed in immunoSEQ Analyzer, with only productive sequences retained. Clonality was calculated as one minus the Shannon entropy normalized by log2 of the number of productive unique sequences. For each patient and control, public and private clones were evaluated within the 100 most prevalent clones. A clone was defined as Susac-specific if it was absent from the healthy and MS cohorts, from about a thousand published viral clones and from other ImmuneACCESS disease sequences. Clones were called with MiXCR by TCRdb after fastp trimmed the public reads at Q25, and only in-frame beta chains were retained. Rows matching on CDR3 protein sequence are summarized as one entry with the most common DNA and genes. The V and J calls and clone size come from TCRdb's table, not from the authors' own analysis. Present in this sample are approximately 170,000 distinct CDR3 sequences, 92% of which were seen just once. The ten largest clonotypes hold around 0.087% of the sample.

Sequenced: CD4+ T cells from PBMCs. In this chain, TRBV7-6 is recombined with TRBJ2-1, with no confidently assigned D gene. The TCR originated in a human donor in good health. The CDR3 protein: CASSPAIYNEQFF. The DNA sequence is TGTGCCAGCAGCCCGGCCATCTACAATGAGCAGTTCTTC.